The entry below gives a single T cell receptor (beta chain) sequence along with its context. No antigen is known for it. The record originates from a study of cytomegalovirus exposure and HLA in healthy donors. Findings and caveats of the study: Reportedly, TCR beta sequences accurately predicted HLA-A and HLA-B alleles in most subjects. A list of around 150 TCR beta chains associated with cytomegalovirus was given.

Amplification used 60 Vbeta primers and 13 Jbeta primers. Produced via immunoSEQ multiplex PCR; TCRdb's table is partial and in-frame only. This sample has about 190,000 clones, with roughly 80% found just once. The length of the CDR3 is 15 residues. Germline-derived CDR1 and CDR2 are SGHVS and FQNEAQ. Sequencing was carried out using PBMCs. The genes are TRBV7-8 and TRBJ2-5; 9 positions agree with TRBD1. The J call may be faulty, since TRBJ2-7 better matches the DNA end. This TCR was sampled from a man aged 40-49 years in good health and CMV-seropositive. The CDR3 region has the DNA TGTGCCAGCAGCTTAGGTGCTGGACAGGGGTACGAGCAGTACTTC. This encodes CASSLGAGQGYEQYF.